This entry is about one TCR beta chain. What it recognizes is unknown. The data are from a study of T cells in Graves' hyperthyroidism and ophthalmopathy. General study findings and limits: The model forecast ophthalmopathy, anticipating it by a median around 6.5 months before onset. Most thyroid clonotypes expanded above 0.001 appeared in blood too. Patients with ophthalmopathy were separated from those with stable hyperthyroidism by a 13 V-J model.

Trimming removed 2 bases from V and 2 bases from J; junction bases left unmatched: 8. The CDR3 loop spans 16 amino acids. The germline V gene has CDR1 SGHDT and CDR2 YYEEEE. The TCR beta CDR3 regions underwent amplification using RNA transcripts as the source. The study used the HTBI primer set for a first-round RT-PCR of the TCR CDR3. TCRdb recomputed calls from the multiplex PCR reads with MiXCR, one row per CDR3 protein. The table has under 350,000 distinct CDR3 sequences, about 21% seen once; the top ten hold around 50%. The chain uses TRBV5-6 and TRBJ2-3; 7 bases agree with TRBD2. This receptor was identified in a woman aged 50 to 60 with Graves' hyperthyroidism. The specimen was blood. In DNA, the CDR3 is TGTGCCAGCAGCTTTATGGGGCTAGCGGACACAGATACGCAGTATTTT. Translation: CASSFMGLADTDTQYF.